A single sample is the source of the 11 T cell receptor beta chains below, sequenced in a study of T cells expressing NK-cell markers. From its re-call of the 5' RACE reads, TCRdb lists each CDR3 protein once, without DNA. The listing records a few hundred thousand distinct CDR3 sequences. The specimen sequenced was blood T cells: a sorted CD56 or NKG2C T cell subset, CD4+ or CD8+ T cells, or bulk PBMC T cells (not recorded which). These receptors all stem from a man aged 18-70 years in good health.

The CDR3 sequence is CASSQGWTGDTEAFF. The V call is TRBV3-1, the J call TRBJ1-1; the D call from TCRdb, TRBD1, cannot be confirmed without DNA. Germline V CDR1 and CDR2: LGHDT, YNNKEL (reference sequence). This CDR3 has 15 amino acids.

The rearrangement uses TRBV6-5 and TRBJ2-7; TCRdb picks TRBD2, but there is no DNA to check that call. Germline V gene lookup returns CDR1 MNHEY and CDR2 SVGAGI. The CDR3 covers 17 residues. CDR3 amino acids: CASSLGTSSTTPYEQYF.

The rearrangement uses TRBV12-3 or TRBV12-4 and TRBJ1-6. The CDR3 runs 14 residues. This CDR3 is CASSLGPHNSPLHF.

The genes are TRBV5-1 and TRBJ1-2; checking the TCRdb D call of TRBD1 is not possible without DNA. This CDR3 region has 16 residues. Looked up from germline, CDR1 is SGHRS and CDR2 is YFSETQ. The CDR3 sequence: CASSLGYRGGNYGYTF.

The chain has TRBV4-1 and TRBJ2-7; TCRdb calls TRBD1, which cannot be checked without DNA. Germline V gene sequence: CDR1 MGHRA, CDR2 YSYEKL. The CDR3 consists of 16 residues. This chain's CDR3 is CASSQDRRGERREQYF.

The chain uses TRBV11-3 and TRBJ1-1. Germline CDR1 reads SGHNT; CDR2 reads YENEEA. The length of the CDR3 is 15 residues. The chain's CDR3 is CASSLLTPPNTEAFF.

The V and J genes are TRBV2 and TRBJ1-1; TCRdb selects TRBD1, and the lack of DNA leaves this call unchecked. Germline CDR1 and CDR2: SNHLY and FYNNEI. The CDR3 sequence is 13 residues long. CDR3: CASRGDGGTEAFF.

The V call is TRBV6-5, the J call TRBJ1-6; the TCRdb D gene call, TRBD1, has no DNA to confirm it. This CDR3 region has 15 residues. Germline CDR1 and CDR2: MNHEY and SVGAGI. The CDR3 region is CASSYGGRGDSPLHF.

The chain couples TRBV12-3 or TRBV12-4 to TRBJ2-3. The CDR3 loop spans 14 amino acids. The CDR3 sequence is CASSFTSSADTQYF.

This chain's CDR3 is CASSPTGLFRPGELFF. The chain joins TRBV18 to TRBJ2-2; TCRdb designates TRBD1, a call that cannot be tested without DNA. The CDR3 covers 16 residues. The germline V gene encodes CDR1 KGHSH and CDR2 LQKENI.

The chain recombines TRBV28 with TRBJ1-1. This CDR3 is 13 amino acids long. Looked up from germline, CDR1 is MDHEN and CDR2 is SYDVKM. The CDR3 reads CASSRAGKTEAFF.